These 27 T cell receptor beta chains share one sample of origin, sequenced in a study of blood T cell dynamics during melanoma immunotherapy. As to time point: week 3, after first cycle of checkpoint inhibitor. Data came from immunoSEQ multiplex PCR; TCRdb stores just in-frame clones and leaves some out. In the table there are about 7,600 clones, 75% to 90% of which are singletons. This specimen was blood, taken from a patient treated with checkpoint blockade. The receptors derive from a human donor with melanoma.

V and J are TRBV28 and TRBJ1-4; 7 bases agree with TRBD1. CDR1 is MDHEN, CDR2 SYDVKM, per germline. The CDR3 length is 14 residues. After removal of 2 bases from V and 7 bases from J, the junction contained 4 bases not matched to a gene. In DNA form, the CDR3 reads TGTGCCAGCAGTTTAGAGGGGGCCCCTGAAAAACTGTTTTTT. Its translation is CASSLEGAPEKLFF.

The rearrangement links TRBV7-9 to TRBJ1-1; maybe TRBD1 (6 bases). V lost 5 bases and J 4 bases, leaving 11 bases between the germline ends. Germline CDR1 reads SEHNR; CDR2 reads FQNEAQ (reference sequence). This CDR3 comprises 13 residues. As DNA, the CDR3 is TGTGCCAGCAGCCCGGACAGTAGCACTGAAGCTTTCTTT. Translated, it gives CASSPDSSTEAFF.

This chain connects TRBV5-1 to TRBJ2-7; D unclear. CDR1 and CDR2 (germline): SGHRS, YFSETQ. V gave up 3 bases and J gave up 2 bases, with 12 bases separating them. CDR3 size: 14 residues. The CDR3 region has the DNA TGCGCCAGCAGCTCGGTGTCTGGTGCCTACGAGCAGTACTTC. Protein sequence: CASSSVSGAYEQYF.

This chain joins TRBV6-1 and TRBJ1-1; no definite D call. Trimming left V 5 bases short and J 1 base short, with 11 bases between. Looked up from germline, CDR1 is MNHNS and CDR2 is SASEGT. The CDR3 loop spans 14 amino acids. The CDR3 DNA sequence: TGTGCCAGCAGTAGCCTCGGACCGAACACTGAAGCTTTCTTT. Amino acids: CASSSLGPNTEAFF.

On this clone: Other DNA sequences in the same sample also yield this CDR3. This chain uses TRBV28 with TRBJ2-7; 11 bases align to TRBD2. This CDR3 comprises 15 residues. CDR1 and CDR2 from the germline V gene are MDHEN and SYDVKM. V was clipped by 4 bases and J by 4 bases; unmatched bases: 6. The CDR3 protein is CASSSLAGGPYEQYF. CDR3 nucleotides: TGTGCCAGCAGTTCCTTAGCGGGAGGGCCTTACGAGCAGTACTTC.

The chain has TRBV28 and TRBJ1-4, with 7 bases that match TRBD1. CDR1 is MDHEN and CDR2 is SYDVKM in the germline V gene. The CDR3 contains 14 residues. V gave up 4 bases and J gave up 7 bases; unmatched junction bases: 6. CDR3 nucleotide sequence: TGTGCCAGCAGTTCGACAGGGTTGGGTGAAAAACTGTTTTTT. Translated, it gives CASSSTGLGEKLFF.

The chain joins TRBV6-4 to TRBJ1-6; D not resolved. Deletions cut 0 bases from V and 7 bases from J, with 22 bases between. Germline V gives CDR1 MRHNA, CDR2 SNTAGT. CDR3 length: 19 residues. CDR3 amino acids: CASSDSVCLRRLGNSPLHF. CDR3 bases: TGTGCCAGCAGTGACTCGGTTTGCTTGAGGAGGCTCGGGAATTCACCCCTCCACTTT.

To note about this clone: One end of the junction does not line up with germline, which may come from a read error. This chain connects TRBV7-6 to TRBJ1-3, with 10 bases aligning to TRBD1. CDR1 SGHVS and CDR2 FNYEAQ come from the germline V gene. CDR3 length equals 14 residues. The CDR3 here is CASSRGTGERTSDF. The CDR3 bases are TGTGCCAGCAGCCGGGGGACAGGGGAACGCACATCGGACTTT. Full variable domain (missing parts from reference TRBV7-6 and TRBJ1-3): GAGVSQSPRYKVTKRGQDVALRCDPISGHVSLYWYRQALGQGPEFLTYFNYEAQQDKSGLPNDRFSAERPEGSISTLTIQRTEQRDSAMYRCASSRGTGERTSDFGEGSWLTVV.

This chain joins TRBV6-1 and TRBJ1-4, with 11 bases aligning to TRBD1. Germline V gene lookup returns CDR1 MNHNS and CDR2 SASEGT. V lost 5 bases and J lost 6; bases outside the gene matches: 2. CDR3 length equals 14 residues. The CDR3 region has the DNA TGTGCCAGCAGTCGGACAGGGGGCGATGAAAAACTGTTTTTT. Its protein is CASSRTGGDEKLFF.

The chain employs TRBV10-3 and TRBJ1-1, with D possibly TRBD1 on 6 matching bases. The CDR3 runs 14 residues. V lost 3 bases and J lost 0, with 8 bases in between. Germline values: CDR1 ENHRY, CDR2 SYGVKD. As DNA, the CDR3 is TGTGCCATCAGTGAACAGGGCATGAACACTGAAGCTTTCTTT. It specifies CAISEQGMNTEAFF.

The chain joins TRBV6-6 to TRBJ2-1, with 12 bases lining up with TRBD2. CDR3 length equals 15 residues. J gave up 8 bases and V 6 bases, and 8 bases lay outside the gene matches. CDR1 MNHNY and CDR2 SVGAGI come from the germline V gene (reference sequence). This CDR3 reads CASRTPSGRGDEQFF. CDR3 sequence (DNA): TGTGCCAGCAGAACCCCTAGCGGGAGGGGGGATGAGCAGTTCTTC.

The chain links TRBV6-1 to TRBJ1-4, with 11 bases matching TRBD1. V was pared by 5 bases and J by 7 bases, with 3 bases of the junction left unmatched. There are 14 residues in the CDR3. CDR1 and CDR2 from the germline V gene are MNHNS and SASEGT. DNA for the CDR3: TGTGCCAGCAGTACCGGGACAGGGGGTGAAAAACTGTTTTTT. Encoded protein: CASSTGTGGEKLFF.

The chain recombines TRBV21-1 with TRBJ2-7; the D call TRBD2 from the table was never checked on the DNA. TRBV21-1 is designated a pseudogene. The CDR3 loop spans 12 amino acids. CDR3 loop: CASNQAGEVQYF. The CDR3 bases are TGTGCCAGCAACCAAGCGGGAGAGGTGCAGTACTTC.

CDR3 DNA sequence: TGTGCCAGCAGTGCAGGGGGCTTCAATCAGCCCCAGCATTTT. This translates into CASSAGGFNQPQHF. The rearrangement joins TRBV27 to TRBJ1-5; 8 nucleotides align to TRBD1. Germline V gene sequence: CDR1 MNHEY, CDR2 SMNVEV (reference sequence). V lost 5 bases and J lost 3; bases outside the gene matches: 3. This CDR3 region has 14 residues.

The V call is TRBV19, the J call TRBJ2-6; possibly TRBD2 for D (5 bases). CDR3 length: 18 amino acids. The V end was cut by 1 base, the J end by 2 bases, with 15 bases between. CDR1 is LNHDA and CDR2 is SQIVND in the germline V gene (reference sequence). The CDR3 is CASSIASGKLAGANVLTF. DNA for the CDR3: TGTGCCAGTAGTATAGCTTCGGGGAAACTAGCTGGGGCCAACGTCCTGACTTTC.

The V gene is TRBV6-5, the J gene TRBJ2-3; D is undetermined. The germline V gene encodes CDR1 MNHEY and CDR2 SVGAGI. Trimming removed 5 bases from V and 2 bases from J, with 8 bases in between. The CDR3 runs to 13 residues. The CDR3: CASSLDPTDTQYF. DNA of the CDR3: TGTGCCAGCAGTCTAGATCCCACAGATACGCAGTATTTT.

The chain links TRBV2 to TRBJ2-7; possible D gene TRBD1, 5 bases. The V end lost 6 bases, the J end lost 2 bases, and 8 bases lay between the germline ends. This CDR3 contains 12 residues. Germline loops: CDR1 SNHLY, CDR2 FYNNEI. CDR3 bases: TGTGCCAGCAGAGGGGAAACCTACGAGCAGTACTTC. It codes for CASRGETYEQYF.

The sample holds a few counts of this clone. The chain links TRBV7-2 to TRBJ1-2; 9 positions match TRBD1. Germline values: CDR1 SGHTA, CDR2 FQGNSA. The CDR3 is made up of 15 amino acids. The V gene end was trimmed by 5 bases and the J gene end by 4 bases; junction bases not matched to a gene: 8. The DNA of the CDR3 is TGTGCCAGCAGCCAATGGACAGGGGCGGCCTATGGCTACACCTTC. Residues: CASSQWTGAAYGYTF.

The chain links TRBV27 to TRBJ1-1, with D perhaps matching TRBD1 (6 bases). Deletions cut 3 bases from V and 0 bases from J, with 11 bases between. Germline V CDR1 and CDR2: MNHEY, SMNVEV (reference sequence). The CDR3 runs 15 residues. The CDR3 reads CASSLLRGMNTEAFF. The CDR3 DNA reads as TGTGCCAGCAGTTTGCTCAGGGGTATGAACACTGAAGCTTTCTTT.

V usage is TRBV5-1 and J usage is TRBJ2-7; weak D call: TRBD1 (6 bases). The CDR3 has 15 amino acids. Trimming shortened V by 1 base and J by 7 bases, and 18 bases separated the two germline ends. Germline assignment: CDR1 SGHRS and CDR2 YFSETQ. The CDR3 protein is CASSLSPGVPREQYF. For the CDR3, the DNA is TGCGCCAGCAGCTTGAGCCCAGGGGTGCCGCGGGAGCAGTACTTC.

The CDR3 DNA is TGTGCCATCAGTGAGTGGGGGACCTCCTACGAGCAGTACTTC. Residues: CAISEWGTSYEQYF. The chain recombines TRBV10-3 with TRBJ2-7; D is possibly TRBD1 or TRBD2 (5 bases each). V lost 1 base and J lost 0, with 7 bases in between. CDR3 length: 14 residues. Germline V CDR1 and CDR2: ENHRY, SYGVKD.

V gene TRBV11-2 combines with J gene TRBJ2-7; a weak D match, TRBD1 (6 bases). Trimming left V 1 base short and J 7 bases short, with 17 bases between. The CDR3 consists of 15 residues. The germline V gene encodes CDR1 SGHAT and CDR2 FQNNGV. For the CDR3, the DNA is TGTGCCAGCAGCTTAGTTACGACAGGTTTGGGGGAGCAGTACTTC. Encoded protein: CASSLVTTGLGEQYF.

The chain combines TRBV5-1 with TRBJ2-7; D is unclear. The CDR3 covers 14 residues. Deletions cut 2 bases from V and 2 bases from J, with 11 bases between. Germline V gene sequence: CDR1 SGHRS, CDR2 YFSETQ. The CDR3 spells CASSLAQDTYEQYF. DNA for the CDR3: TGCGCCAGCAGCTTAGCGCAGGATACCTACGAGCAGTACTTC. Using reference TRBV5-1 and TRBJ2-7 for the parts outside the CDR3, the full variable domain is KAGVTQTPRYLIKTRGQQVTLSCSPISGHRSVSWYQQTPGQGLQFLFEYFSETQRNKGNFPGRFSGRQFSNSRSEMNVSTLELGDSALYLCASSLAQDTYEQYFGPGTRLTVT.

V usage is TRBV28 and J usage is TRBJ2-7; possible D gene TRBD1, 5 bases. Germline CDR1 MDHEN, CDR2 SYDVKM. This CDR3 is 13 amino acids long. Trimming removed 6 bases at V and 5 bases at J, with 14 bases between. CDR3 residues: CASSDPRDNEQYF. DNA of the CDR3: TGTGCCAGCAGCGATCCCAGGGATAACGAGCAGTACTTC. The entire variable domain, with the rest obtained from reference TRBV28 and TRBJ2-7, is as follows: DVKVTQSSRYLVKRTGEKVFLECVQDMDHENMFWYRQDPGLGLRLIYFSYDVKMKEKGDIPEGYSVSREKKERFSLILESASTNQTSMYLCASSDPRDNEQYFGPGTRLTVT.

The rearrangement joins TRBV7-9 to TRBJ2-7, with 10 bases identical to TRBD1. This CDR3 has 15 residues. Germline V CDR1 and CDR2: SEHNR, FQNEAQ (reference sequence). After removal of 5 bases from V and 5 bases from J, the junction contained 9 bases not matched to a gene. CDR3 loop: CASSPPSGQGNEQYF. The CDR3 DNA is TGTGCCAGCAGCCCCCCGTCGGGACAGGGGAACGAGCAGTACTTC.

The gene calls are TRBV11-2 and TRBJ1-1; 7 bases agree with TRBD1. The CDR3 length is 16 residues. The J segment lost 0 bases and the V segment lost 2 bases, leaving 6 bases of the junction unmatched. Germline V gene lookup returns CDR1 SGHAT and CDR2 FQNNGV. CDR3 sequence reads: CASSLRDRSMNTEAFF. Written as DNA, the CDR3 is TGTGCCAGCAGCTTAAGGGACAGATCCATGAACACTGAAGCTTTCTTT.

The V and J genes are TRBV4-1 and TRBJ1-5, with TRBD1 matching 8 bases. Per the germline V gene, CDR1 is MGHRA and CDR2 is YSYEKL. V lost 4 bases and J lost 4; bases outside the gene matches: 6. The CDR3 extends over 15 amino acids. This CDR3 reads CASSLLGQGNQPQHF. Here the CDR3 DNA reads TGCGCCAGCAGCCTCCTAGGACAGGGTAATCAGCCCCAGCATTTT.